This T cell receptor beta chain appears in the sequencing data of a study of T cells in localized non-small cell lung cancer. Regarding this clone: Its target is unknown.

General study findings and limits: Peak T cell clonality was found in uninvolved adjacent lung, exceeding tumor. With higher T cell density in blood came longer overall survival. Within adjacent lung there appeared a median about 54 of the top 100 tumor clones. Heterogeneity within the tumor remains possible, as just one region underwent sequencing.

The V end lost 0 bases, the J end lost 7 bases, and 6 bases lay between the germline ends. The germline V gene has CDR1 GTSNPN and CDR2 SVGIG (reference sequence). The CDR3 sequence is 12 residues long. Assay: immunoSEQ multiplex PCR; the TCRdb copy retains only in-frame clones and omits some. The table records tens of thousands of clones, 80% to 90% of them present only once. The rearrangement links TRBV30 to TRBJ1-4, with unresolved D. The clonotype comes from a man aged 40 to 75 with stage I squamous cell lung carcinoma. The sample here was peripheral blood, taken before any cancer treatment. CDR3: CAWSVMFEKLFF. CDR3 coding DNA: TGTGCCTGGAGTGTTATGTTTGAAAAACTGTTTTTT. Combining the CDR3 with reference TRBV30 and TRBJ1-4 gives the whole variable domain SQTIHQWPATLVQPVGSPLSLECTVEGTSNPNLYWYRQAAGRGLQLLFYSVGIGQISSEVPQNLSASRPQDRQFILSSKKLLLSDSGFYLCAWSVMFEKLFFGSGTQLSVL.